The entry below gives a single T cell receptor (beta chain) sequence along with its context. The data belong to a study of Ad26.COV2.S vaccination and SARS-CoV-2 variants. In the study overall: The Ad26.COV2.S arm of the COV1001 trial was where the donor was placed. Each vaccinee took Ad26.COV2.S intramuscularly, once or twice 56 days apart.

Sequenced by immunoSEQ multiplex PCR; TCRdb stores in-frame clones only, minus some. The sample has hundreds of thousands of clones; 70% to 90% are singletons. CDR1 DFQATT and CDR2 SNEGSKA come from the germline V gene (reference sequence). V lost 3 bases and J 3 bases, leaving 12 bases between the germline ends. The CDR3 totals 14 residues. Treatment described: roughly 18 received Ad26.COV2.S at low or high dose, single or two shots; roughly five received placebo; per-sample allocation not given. Sampling happened 63 days after the first vaccine or placebo injection. An adult aged 18-55 years in Boston served as the donor.

The source was peripheral blood, collected in a trial of Ad26.COV2.S vaccine versus placebo. This receptor was identified in a person aged 18-65 years who received the Ad26.COV2.S COVID-19 vaccine or a placebo. This chain joins TRBV20-1 and TRBJ1-5; D not certain. The CDR3 reads CSASEGVVNQPQHF. CDR3 nucleotide sequence: TGCAGTGCTAGTGAGGGTGTAGTCAATCAGCCCCAGCATTTT.